The present TCR beta chain was sequenced within a study of blood T cells in healthy people across ages. Using a J-beta primer mix together with a sample-barcoded 5' primer, a second PCR was run for roughly 6 to 12 cycles. MiXCR, run by TCRdb on the 5' RACE reads, gives a single entry per CDR3 protein. The sample holds more than 1,400,000 distinct CDR3 sequences, roughly 40% seen once. Each of the donors had roughly 9.7 milliliters of peripheral blood drawn into EDTA-treated Vacutainer tubes. Details on this clonotype: Its antigen is as yet unknown.

Study-wide findings and caveats: With donor CMV status unknown, expanded clonotype changes were possibly confounded.

Sequencing was carried out using blood. This TCR was sampled from a woman between 18 and 30 years old in good health.

In nucleotides, the CDR3 is TGCAGTGCTAGACCCCAGGGTCAATCCTATAATTCACCCCTCCACTTT. Translating it yields CSARPQGQSYNSPLHF. The rearrangement links TRBV20-1 to TRBJ1-6, with D possibly TRBD1 on 5 matching bases. There are 16 residues in the CDR3. V gave up 2 bases and J gave up 1 base, with 12 bases separating them. Germline V gives CDR1 DFQATT, CDR2 SNEGSKA (reference sequence).